These 14 T cell receptor beta chains originate from one sample sequenced in a study of technical replicates of blood from several donors. TCRdb's copy holds only in-frame clones and misses some; the assay was immunoSEQ multiplex PCR. The repertoire has about 14,000 clones, about 76% of them found once; the top ten carry 12%. Sequences were obtained from PBMCs. All receptors derive from a human donor in good health.

The J gene is TRBJ2-1, the V gene TRBV18; unclear D gene. This CDR3 is built from 12 residues. Germline V gene lookup returns CDR1 KGHSH and CDR2 LQKENI. Between the trimmed V and J ends, which lost 0 bases and 9 bases, there was a span of 6 bases. CDR3 in DNA: TGTGCCAGCTCACCACCGTCCGGTGAGCAGTTCTTC. Protein: CASSPPSGEQFF.

This clone was detected only once. This sequence joins TRBV30 and TRBJ2-7; the match to TRBD2 covers 11 bases. Germline trimming cut 8 bases from V and 3 bases from J; bases unmatched to any gene: 9. This CDR3 spans 14 amino acids. Germline assignment: CDR1 GTSNPN and CDR2 SVGIG (reference sequence). CDR3 sequence: CAKGTGTSGYEQYF. In DNA, the CDR3 is TGTGCCAAAGGAACCGGGACTAGCGGCTACGAGCAGTACTTC.

The V and J genes are TRBV7-9 and TRBJ2-7; 12 bases line up with TRBD2. This CDR3 is built from 16 residues. V was pared by 3 bases and J by 5 bases, with 8 bases of the junction left unmatched. CDR1 is SEHNR, CDR2 FQNEAQ, per germline (reference sequence). The CDR3 region is CASSFLAGGAGDEQYF. The CDR3 nucleotides read TGTGCCAGCAGCTTCCTAGCGGGAGGGGCGGGGGACGAGCAGTACTTC.

The CDR3 DNA follows: TGTGCCAGCGGAGGTGGTTACGAGCAGTACTTC. Protein product: CASGGGYEQYF. The chain uses TRBV7-9 and TRBJ2-7; maybe TRBD2 (5 bases). Germline lookup yields CDR1 SEHNR and CDR2 FQNEAQ (reference sequence). The CDR3 is 11 amino acids. The ends were cut back, 8 bases at V and 4 bases at J, with 9 bases in the middle.

The V gene is TRBV6-6, the J gene TRBJ1-4; D is undetermined. V lost 7 bases, J lost 1 base, and 10 bases lay in between. The CDR3 is made up of 14 amino acids. CDR1 and CDR2 (germline): MNHNY, SVGAGI (reference sequence). The CDR3 nucleotides read TGTGCCAGCACCCCCCGGGTAACTAATGAAAAACTGTTTTTT. Encoded protein: CASTPRVTNEKLFF.

Worth noting for this clone: In the same sample, other DNA sequences code for this CDR3. J is TRBJ2-3 and V is TRBV5-5, with 9 nucleotides matching TRBD1. The trim removed 4 bases at V and 4 bases at J, leaving 4 bases unmatched. Germline-derived CDR1 and CDR2 are SGHKS and YYEKEE (reference sequence). CDR3 size: 14 residues. CDR3: CASSLQGAADTQYF. CDR3 DNA sequence: TGTGCCAGCAGCCTACAGGGGGCCGCAGATACGCAGTATTTT.

This clone was detected once. This chain connects TRBV30 to TRBJ1-2, with 8 bases matching TRBD1. Germline V gene lookup returns CDR1 GTSNPN and CDR2 SVGIG (reference sequence). J was trimmed by 4 bases and V by 5 bases; bases with no gene match: 12. This CDR3 has 15 amino acids. CDR3: CAWASGGWSAYGYTF. The CDR3 DNA follows: TGTGCCTGGGCCTCAGGGGGCTGGTCAGCCTATGGCTACACCTTC.

This clone was observed a handful of times. V gene TRBV10-1 combines with J gene TRBJ2-3, with a tentative D call TRBD2 (5 bases). Germline-derived CDR1 and CDR2 are WNHNN and SYGVQD (reference sequence). Trimming took 3 bases from V and 1 from J, leaving 14 bases between them. The CDR3 contains 16 residues. The CDR3, as DNA: TGCGCCAGCAGTGAACGGCTAGCCAAGGGCACAGATACGCAGTATTTT. Protein: CASSERLAKGTDTQYF.

The chain recombines TRBV30 with TRBJ1-4, with a tentative D call TRBD1 (6 bases). Deletions cut 4 bases from V and 4 bases from J, with 7 bases between. The germline CDR1 and CDR2 sequences are GTSNPN and SVGIG (reference sequence). The CDR3 consists of 12 residues. CDR3 residues: CAWNRVNEKLFF. CDR3 coding DNA: TGTGCCTGGAACAGGGTTAATGAAAAACTGTTTTTT.

This chain joins TRBV19 and TRBJ1-1; TRBD1 matches 10 bases. The CDR3 contains 14 residues. V shed 6 bases and J 4 bases; nucleotides not matched to a gene: 5. Germline V CDR1 and CDR2: LNHDA, SQIVND (reference sequence). CDR3 coding DNA: TGTGCCAGTAGCCCGACAGGGGGCGTCACTGAAGCTTTCTTT. Its protein is CASSPTGGVTEAFF.

The genes are TRBV5-1 and TRBJ2-3, with a possible D match to TRBD2 (6 bases). From germline, CDR1 is SGHRS and CDR2 YFSETQ. V was pared by 0 bases and J by 0 bases, with 14 bases between. This CDR3 contains 17 residues. The CDR3 DNA is TGCGCCAGCAGCTTGGAGAGATGGGGGGAAAGCACAGATACGCAGTATTTT. Its translation is CASSLERWGESTDTQYF. The variable domain in full, completed from reference TRBV5-1 and TRBJ2-3, reads KAGVTQTPRYLIKTRGQQVTLSCSPISGHRSVSWYQQTPGQGLQFLFEYFSETQRNKGNFPGRFSGRQFSNSRSEMNVSTLELGDSALYLCASSLERWGESTDTQYFGPGTRLTVL.

The J gene is TRBJ1-4, the V gene TRBV27; 9 bases line up with TRBD1. The germline gives CDR1 MNHEY, CDR2 SMNVEV (reference sequence). The CDR3 contains 14 residues. J gave up 7 bases and V 5 bases, and 5 bases lay outside the gene matches. CDR3 protein: CASSPDRGSEKLFF. DNA for the CDR3: TGTGCCAGCAGTCCAGACAGGGGGAGTGAAAAACTGTTTTTT.

The chain carries TRBV7-3 and TRBJ2-1; D gene ambiguous. The germline gives CDR1 SGHTA, CDR2 FQGTGA. This CDR3 spans 11 amino acids. Trimming left V 5 bases short and J 7 bases short, with 6 bases between. CDR3 amino acids: CASSLGNEQFF. In DNA form, the CDR3 reads TGTGCCAGCAGCCTAGGAAATGAGCAGTTCTTC. The full variable domain, rest sourced from reference TRBV7-3 and TRBJ2-1, is GAGVSQTPSNKVTEKGKYVELRCDPISGHTALYWYRQSLGQGPEFLIYFQGTGAADDSGLPNDRFFAVRPEGSVSTLKIQRTERGDSAVYLCASSLGNEQFFGPGTRLTVL.

CDR3 nucleotide sequence: TGTGCCAGCAGCATGACAGGGGCCCCCCACGAGCAGTACTTC. Translation gives CASSMTGAPHEQYF. The chain is built from TRBV7-9 and TRBJ2-7; TRBD1 matches at 8 bases. The V gene end was trimmed by 5 bases and the J gene end by 5 bases; junction bases not matched to a gene: 8. Germline V lookup: CDR1 SEHNR, CDR2 FQNEAQ (reference sequence). CDR3 length equals 14 residues.